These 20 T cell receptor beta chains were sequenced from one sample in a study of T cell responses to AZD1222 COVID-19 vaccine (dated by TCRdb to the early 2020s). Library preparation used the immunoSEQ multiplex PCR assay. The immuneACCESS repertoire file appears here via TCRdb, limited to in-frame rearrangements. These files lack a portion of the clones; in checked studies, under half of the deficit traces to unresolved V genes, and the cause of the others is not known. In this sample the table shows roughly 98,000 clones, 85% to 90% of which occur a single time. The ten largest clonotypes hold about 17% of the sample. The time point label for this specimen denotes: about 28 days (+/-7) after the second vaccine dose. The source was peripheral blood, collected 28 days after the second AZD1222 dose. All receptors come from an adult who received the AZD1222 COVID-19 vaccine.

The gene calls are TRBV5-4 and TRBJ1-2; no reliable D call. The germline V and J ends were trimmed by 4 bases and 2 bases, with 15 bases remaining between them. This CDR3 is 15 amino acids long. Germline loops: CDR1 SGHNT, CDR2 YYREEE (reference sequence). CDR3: CASSLLSGRNYGYTF. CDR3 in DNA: TGTGCCAGCAGCCTCCTCTCGGGCAGGAACTATGGCTACACCTTC.

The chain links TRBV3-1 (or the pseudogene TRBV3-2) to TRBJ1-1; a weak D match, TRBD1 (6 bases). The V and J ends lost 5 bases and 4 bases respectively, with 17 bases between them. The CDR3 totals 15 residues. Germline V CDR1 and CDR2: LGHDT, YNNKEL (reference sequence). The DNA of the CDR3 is TGTGCCAGCAGCTCAACGCAGGGGAGCCTCACTGAAGCTTTCTTT. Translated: CASSSTQGSLTEAFF.

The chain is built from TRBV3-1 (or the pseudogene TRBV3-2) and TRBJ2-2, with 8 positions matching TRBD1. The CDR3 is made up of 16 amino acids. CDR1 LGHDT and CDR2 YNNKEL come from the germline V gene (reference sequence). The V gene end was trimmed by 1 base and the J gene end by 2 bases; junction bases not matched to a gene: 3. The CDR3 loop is CASSQVAGGNTGELFF. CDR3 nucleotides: TGTGCCAGCAGCCAAGTGGCAGGGGGCAACACCGGGGAGCTGTTTTTT.

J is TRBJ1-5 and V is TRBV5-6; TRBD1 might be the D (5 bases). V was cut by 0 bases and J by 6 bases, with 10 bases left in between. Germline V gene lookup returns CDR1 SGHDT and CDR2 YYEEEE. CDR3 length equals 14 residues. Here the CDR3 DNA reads TGTGCCAGCAGCTTGGGGGGCTCGGGTCAGCCCCAGCATTTT. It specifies CASSLGGSGQPQHF.

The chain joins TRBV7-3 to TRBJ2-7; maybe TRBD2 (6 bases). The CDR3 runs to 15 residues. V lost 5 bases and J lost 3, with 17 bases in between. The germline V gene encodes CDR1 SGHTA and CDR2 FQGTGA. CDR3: CASSPPGAAFYEQYF. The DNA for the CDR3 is TGTGCCAGCAGCCCCCCGGGAGCGGCCTTCTACGAGCAGTACTTC.

The CDR3 DNA reads as TGCGCCAGCAGCTTGTCGGGACAGCTAATAGAGCAGTACTTC. Encoded protein: CASSLSGQLIEQYF. V usage is TRBV5-1 and J usage is TRBJ2-7; 7 bases are a match to TRBD1. CDR1 is SGHRS and CDR2 is YFSETQ in the germline V gene. The length of the CDR3 is 14 residues. V shed 1 base and J 7 bases; nucleotides not matched to a gene: 8.

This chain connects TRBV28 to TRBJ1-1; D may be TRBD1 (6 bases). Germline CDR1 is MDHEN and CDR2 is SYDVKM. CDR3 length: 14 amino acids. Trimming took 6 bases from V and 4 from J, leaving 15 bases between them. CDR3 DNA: TGTGCCAGCAGGCGCAGGGGAGGCATCACTGAAGCTTTCTTT. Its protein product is CASRRRGGITEAFF.

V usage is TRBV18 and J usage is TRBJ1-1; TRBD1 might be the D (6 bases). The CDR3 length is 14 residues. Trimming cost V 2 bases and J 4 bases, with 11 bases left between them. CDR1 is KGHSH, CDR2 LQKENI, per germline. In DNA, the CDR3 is TGTGCCAGCTCACCAACAGGGTTGCGCACTGAAGCTTTCTTT. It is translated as CASSPTGLRTEAFF.

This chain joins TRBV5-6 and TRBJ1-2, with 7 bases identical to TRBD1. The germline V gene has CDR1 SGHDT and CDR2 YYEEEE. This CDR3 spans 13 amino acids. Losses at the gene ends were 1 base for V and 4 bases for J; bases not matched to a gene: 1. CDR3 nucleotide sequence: TGTGCCAGCAGCTTGAAGGGGGCCTATGGCTACACCTTC. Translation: CASSLKGAYGYTF.

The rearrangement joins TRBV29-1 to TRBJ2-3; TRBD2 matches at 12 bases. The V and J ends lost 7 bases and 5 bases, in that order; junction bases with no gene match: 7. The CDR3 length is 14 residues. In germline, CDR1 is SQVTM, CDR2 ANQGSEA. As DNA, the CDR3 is TGCAGCGGCCTGGAGGGACTAGCGGGAGATACGCAGTATTTT. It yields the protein CSGLEGLAGDTQYF.

CDR3 coding DNA: TGTGCCAGCACCTCCAGCGGGACGAACACCGGGGAGCTGTTTTTT. It codes for CASTSSGTNTGELFF. The genes are TRBV7-6 and TRBJ2-2, with TRBD2 identical over 7 bases. The CDR3 sequence is 15 residues long. Germline CDR1 SGHVS, CDR2 FNYEAQ. Trimming cost V 7 bases and J 0 bases; bases outside gene matches: 5.

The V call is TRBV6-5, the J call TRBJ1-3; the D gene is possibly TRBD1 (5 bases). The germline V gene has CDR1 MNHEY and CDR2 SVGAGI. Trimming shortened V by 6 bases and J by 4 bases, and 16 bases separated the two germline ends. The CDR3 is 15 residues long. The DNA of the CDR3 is TGTGCCAGCAGCCAACGACAGTACCGGGGAAACACCATATATTTT. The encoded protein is CASSQRQYRGNTIYF.

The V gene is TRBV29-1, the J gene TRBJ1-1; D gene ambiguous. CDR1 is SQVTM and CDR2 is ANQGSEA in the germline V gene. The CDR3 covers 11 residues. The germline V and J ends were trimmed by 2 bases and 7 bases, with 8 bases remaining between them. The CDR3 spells CSVESFDEAFF. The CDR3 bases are TGCAGCGTTGAATCTTTCGATGAAGCTTTCTTT.

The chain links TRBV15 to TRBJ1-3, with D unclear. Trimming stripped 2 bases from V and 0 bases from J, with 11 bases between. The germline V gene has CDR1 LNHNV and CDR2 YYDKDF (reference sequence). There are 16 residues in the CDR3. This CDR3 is CATSRPGLISGNTIYF. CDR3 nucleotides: TGTGCCACCAGCAGACCTGGACTGATCTCTGGAAACACCATATATTTT. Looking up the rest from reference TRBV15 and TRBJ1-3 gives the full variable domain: DAMVIQNPRYQVTQFGKPVTLSCSQTLNHNVMYWYQQKSSQAPKLLFHYYDKDFNNEADTPDNFQSRRPNTSFCFLDIRSPGLGDTAMYLCATSRPGLISGNTIYFGEGSWLTVV.

The CDR3 region has the DNA TGTGCCAGTAGTATATGGTGGACACAGAACACCGGGGAGCTGTTTTTT. As protein: CASSIWWTQNTGELFF. The chain uses TRBV19 and TRBJ2-2; TRBD1 is a possible D gene (5 bases). This CDR3 has 16 amino acids. Germline CDR1 is LNHDA and CDR2 is SQIVND (reference sequence). V was trimmed by 2 bases and J by 1 base, leaving 11 bases between them.

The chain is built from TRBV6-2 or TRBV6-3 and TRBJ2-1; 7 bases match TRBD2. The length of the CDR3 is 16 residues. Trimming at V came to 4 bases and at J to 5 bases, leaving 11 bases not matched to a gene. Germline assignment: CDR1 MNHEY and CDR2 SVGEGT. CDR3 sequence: CASSFPTSLWDNEQFF. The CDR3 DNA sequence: TGTGCCAGCAGTTTCCCGACTAGCCTATGGGACAATGAGCAGTTCTTC.

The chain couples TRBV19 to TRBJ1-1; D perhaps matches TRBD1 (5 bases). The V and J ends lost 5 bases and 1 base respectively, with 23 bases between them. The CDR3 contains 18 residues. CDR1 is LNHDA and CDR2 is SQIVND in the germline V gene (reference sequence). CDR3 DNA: TGTGCCAGTAGTGCAAGCGGGGGTGTCTCTGGGGGGAACACTGAAGCTTTCTTT. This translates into CASSASGGVSGGNTEAFF.

The CDR3 loop reads CASSQVRGNTGELFF. The CDR3 nucleotides read TGCGCCAGCAGCCAAGTGAGGGGAAACACCGGGGAGCTGTTTTTT. The chain joins TRBV4-1 to TRBJ2-2; D is tentatively TRBD1 or TRBD2 (5 bases each). The CDR3 length is 15 residues. V lost 1 base, J lost 2 bases, and 8 bases lay in between. Germline V gene sequence: CDR1 MGHRA, CDR2 YSYEKL.

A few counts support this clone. The CDR3 region has the DNA TGTGCCAGCGTTATGGTTGCGGATCAGCCCCAGCATTTT. Its translation: CASVMVADQPQHF. V gene TRBV5-8 combines with J gene TRBJ1-5, with D hard to call. There are 13 residues in the CDR3. Germline loops: CDR1 SGHTS, CDR2 YDEGEE. The V gene lost 7 bases and the J gene lost 5 bases, with 13 bases spanning the gap.

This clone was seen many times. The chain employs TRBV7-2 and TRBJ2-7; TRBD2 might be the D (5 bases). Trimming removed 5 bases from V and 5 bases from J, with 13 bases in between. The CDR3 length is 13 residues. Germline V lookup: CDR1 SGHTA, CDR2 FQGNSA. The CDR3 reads CASSESGNHEQYF. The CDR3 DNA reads TGTGCCAGCAGCGAATCCGGGAACCACGAGCAGTACTTC.